The entry below describes one TCR beta chain. The data are from a study of CD8+ T cells in alopecia areata. Study information: The authors scored treated patients' severity by affected scalp percentage.

In each case, RNA was isolated and then reverse transcribed into cDNA as the sequencing template. Here immunoSEQ multiplex PCR was the method, and the copy in TCRdb shows in-frame clones only, minus some. Here the sample spans over 150,000 clones, 50% to 60% being singletons. The treatment here: oral pan-JAK inhibitor, 5-10 mg twice daily. Trimming removed 5 bases from V and 3 bases from J, with 10 bases in between. The CDR3 covers 13 residues. CDR1 and CDR2 (germline): SGHAT, FQNNGV. This rearrangement joins TRBV11-2 to TRBJ1-1, with D perhaps matching TRBD1 (6 bases). Here the sequenced sample was CD4+ T cells sorted from blood, taken at week 4, from a patient treated with tofacitinib. The TCR sequence derives from a human donor with alopecia areata. This chain's CDR3 is CASSVGGDTEAFF. In DNA form, the CDR3 reads TGTGCCAGCAGCGTAGGGGGGGACACTGAAGCTTTCTTT.